The clone carrying this T cell receptor (beta chain) was picked up many times. TCRdb called the 5' RACE reads again in MiXCR, with one record for every CDR3 protein. Of 86,000 or so distinct CDR3 sequences listed, about 14% are singletons. The CDR3 consists of 14 residues. V was clipped by 4 bases and J by 6 bases, with 14 bases between them. Germline assignment: CDR1 SGHNT and CDR2 YENEEA. This specimen belongs to a study of early T cells in non-severe SARS-CoV-2 infection. The sample taken for sequencing was whole blood. The chain carries TRBV11-3 and TRBJ2-3, with unresolved D. This TCR derives from an adult who was a healthcare worker with PCR-confirmed SARS-CoV-2 infection or an uninfected control (not recorded which). The DNA for the CDR3 is TGTGCCAGCAGCTCCCGGACGGACCGGGATACGCAGTATTTT. It is translated as CASSSRTDRDTQYF.